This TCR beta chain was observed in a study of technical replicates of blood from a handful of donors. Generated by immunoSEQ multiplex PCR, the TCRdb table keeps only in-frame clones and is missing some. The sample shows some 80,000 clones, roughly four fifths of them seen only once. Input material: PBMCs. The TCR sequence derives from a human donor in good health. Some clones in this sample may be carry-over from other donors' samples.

This CDR3 reads CASSGKSRGGNYEQYF. The CDR3 region has the DNA TGTGCCAGCAGTGGAAAATCACGGGGGGGGAACTACGAGCAGTACTTC. The rearrangement joins TRBV25-1 to TRBJ2-7; 8 positions match TRBD2. CDR1 and CDR2 from the germline V gene are MGHDK and SYGVNS. This CDR3 contains 16 residues. The junction had 11 bases not matched to a gene; V was cut back by 4 bases and J by 3 bases.